This TCR beta chain was sequenced during a study of regulatory T cells in long-lasting Graves disease. Stated time point: newly diagnosed GD, antithyroid drugs for less than 3 months. RNA isolated from PBMCs was used to make the TCR library. Libraries of TCR beta came from iRepertoire HTBI primers plus Arm-PCR of CDR3 regions. One entry per CDR3 protein, called by TCRdb with MiXCR from the multiplex PCR reads. Of a few hundred thousand distinct CDR3 sequences in the sample, about a sixth were seen once. V was trimmed by 6 bases and J by 10 bases, leaving 19 bases between them. The CDR3 loop spans 14 amino acids. Germline CDR1 is MNHEY and CDR2 is SVGEGT.

The sample was peripheral blood mononuclear cells (PBMCs), taken at new diagnosis, from a patient treated with antithyroid drugs. This clonotype was sampled from a female donor with Graves disease. This chain uses TRBV6-2 or TRBV6-3 with TRBJ2-1; D perhaps matches TRBD1 (5 bases). The CDR3 DNA follows: TGTGCCAGCAGAACGTCATGGGGCCCCTACGAGCAGTTCTTC. It encodes CASRTSWGPYEQFF.